Listed here are 11 T cell receptor beta chains from one sample, sequenced in a study of monozygotic twins with inflammatory bowel disease (dated by TCRdb to the late 2010s). Library method: 5' RACE. The instrument given in TCRdb is Illumina HiSeq 2500. The reads underwent TCRdb reprocessing, giving one record for each CDR3 protein sequence and no DNA. This sample's table contains 420,000 or so distinct CDR3 sequences. Less than 2.5% of the sample lies in the top ten. The sample taken for sequencing was blood. The receptors were sampled from a human donor with ulcerative colitis or Crohn's disease, or a healthy co-twin of an affected twin (not recorded which).

The chain links TRBV6-6 to TRBJ2-4; checking the TCRdb D call of TRBD1 is not possible without DNA. This CDR3 contains 14 residues. Germline CDR1 is MNHNY and CDR2 is SVGAGI (reference sequence). The CDR3 loop is CASQGTPGRNIQYF.

The chain couples TRBV5-1 to TRBJ1-4; TCRdb indicates TRBD1, and absent DNA this call remains unverified. This CDR3 has 16 amino acids. CDR1 is SGHRS, CDR2 YFSETQ, per germline. The CDR3 loop reads CASSVTGYGGNEKLFF.

This sequence joins TRBV14 and TRBJ2-7; absent DNA, TCRdb's TRBD1 call cannot be checked. Germline CDR1 and CDR2: SGHDN and FVKESK. The CDR3 extends over 15 amino acids. The CDR3 protein is CASSQDLGGIGEQYF.

The chain has TRBV7-2 and TRBJ2-7; TCRdb's D call, TRBD1, is unchecked because there is no DNA. Germline CDR1 and CDR2: SGHTA and FQGNSA. The CDR3 extends over 15 amino acids. The CDR3 reads CASSLGGGGTYEQYF.

The CDR3 loop reads CSATIRDNQPQHF. The gene calls are TRBV20-1 and TRBJ1-5; TCRdb proposes TRBD1, but this gene call is untestable without DNA. Germline CDR1 is DFQATT and CDR2 is SNEGSKA (reference sequence). The CDR3 runs 13 residues.

The chain joins TRBV6-5 to TRBJ2-2; the TCRdb D gene call, TRBD2, has no DNA to confirm it. Germline lookup yields CDR1 MNHEY and CDR2 SVGAGI. The CDR3 is 18 amino acids. CDR3 sequence: CASSHPPASGGAVGELFF.

The J gene is TRBJ1-5, the V gene TRBV7-9; the D call of TRBD1 rests on TCRdb alone, since no DNA is present to check it. The CDR3 extends over 15 amino acids. Per germline, CDR1 SEHNR and CDR2 FQNEAQ (reference sequence). The CDR3: CASSLGTGVSQPQHF.

The V gene is TRBV20-1, the J gene TRBJ2-7; the D gene TCRdb calls, TRBD2, cannot be checked with no DNA. CDR1 and CDR2 (germline): DFQATT, SNEGSKA (reference sequence). The CDR3 length is 15 residues. Here the CDR3 reads CSARAVLREWSEQYF.

This chain connects TRBV27 to TRBJ2-7; checking the TCRdb D call of TRBD1 is not possible without DNA. From germline, CDR1 is MNHEY and CDR2 SMNVEV (reference sequence). This CDR3 has 14 amino acids. CDR3 sequence reads: CASSFGQGDYEQYF.

V usage is TRBV29-1 and J usage is TRBJ1-2; TCRdb picks TRBD1, but there is no DNA to check that call. Looked up from germline, CDR1 is SQVTM and CDR2 is ANQGSEA. The CDR3 consists of 13 residues. The chain's CDR3 is CSVERTLNYGYTF.

The genes are TRBV20-1 and TRBJ2-4; TCRdb reports TRBD1, a call that lacks DNA to check it against. The CDR3 sequence is 16 residues long. Germline loops: CDR1 DFQATT, CDR2 SNEGSKA (reference sequence). This CDR3 is CSALGGHRGAKNIQYF.